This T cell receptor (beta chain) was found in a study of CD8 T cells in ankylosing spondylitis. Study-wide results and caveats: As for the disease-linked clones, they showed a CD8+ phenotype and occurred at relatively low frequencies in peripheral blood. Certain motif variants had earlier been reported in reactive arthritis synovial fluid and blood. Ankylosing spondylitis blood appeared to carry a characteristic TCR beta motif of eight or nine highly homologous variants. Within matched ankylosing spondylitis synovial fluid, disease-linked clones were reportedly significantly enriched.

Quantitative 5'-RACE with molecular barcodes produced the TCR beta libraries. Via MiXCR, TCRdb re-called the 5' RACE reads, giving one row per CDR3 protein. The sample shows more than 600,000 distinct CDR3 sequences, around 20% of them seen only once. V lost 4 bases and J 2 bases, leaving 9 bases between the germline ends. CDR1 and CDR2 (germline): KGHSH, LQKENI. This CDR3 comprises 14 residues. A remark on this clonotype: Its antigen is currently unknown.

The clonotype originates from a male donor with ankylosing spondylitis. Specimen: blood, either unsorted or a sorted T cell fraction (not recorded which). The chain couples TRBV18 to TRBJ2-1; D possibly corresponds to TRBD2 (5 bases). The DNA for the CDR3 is TGTGCCAGCTCACTTAGCGCGGCCTACAATGAGCAGTTCTTC. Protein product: CASSLSAAYNEQFF.